The sequence of this T cell receptor (beta chain) was determined in a study of beta chain features in type 1 diabetes. About the study: The patient and healthy donor groups were comparable for age, gender and cell yields. Study-level findings and limits: Cells expressing TCR highly could be over-represented by cDNA sequencing. Insertion counts at VDJ junctions were lower in type 1 diabetes patients, who also showed more deletions there.

The CDR3 length is 12 residues. CDR1 and CDR2 from the germline V gene are SEHNR and FQNEAQ (reference sequence). Comment on this clone: Its cognate antigen is unknown. At one end, the junction sequence differs from germline, possibly due to a read error.

The entirety of the isolated RNA underwent reverse transcription, so expressed TCRB transcripts were sequenced. The repertoire was sequenced with immunoSEQ multiplex PCR; TCRdb's copy has only in-frame clones and lacks some. The sample contains about 400,000 clones, around 13% of which appear only once. The material sequenced was naive CD4+ T cells from blood. The V gene is TRBV7-9, the J gene TRBJ2-5; D might be TRBD2 (6 bases). The TCR comes from a man aged 18 to 29 in good health. The CDR3 sequence: CASSREQAIKDF. CDR3 DNA: TGTGCCAGCAGCCGGGAGCAGGCCATTAAGGACTTC.